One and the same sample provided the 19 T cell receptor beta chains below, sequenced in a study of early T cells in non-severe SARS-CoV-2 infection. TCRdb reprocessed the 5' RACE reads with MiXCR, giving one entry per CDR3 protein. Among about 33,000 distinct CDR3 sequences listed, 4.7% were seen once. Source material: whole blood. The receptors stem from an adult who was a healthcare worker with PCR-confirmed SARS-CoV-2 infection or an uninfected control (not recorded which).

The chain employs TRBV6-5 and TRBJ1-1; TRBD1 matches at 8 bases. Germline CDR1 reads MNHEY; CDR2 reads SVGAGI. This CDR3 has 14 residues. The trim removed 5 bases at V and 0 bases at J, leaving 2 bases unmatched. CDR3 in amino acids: CASSRDRMNTEAFF. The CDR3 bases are TGTGCCAGCAGTCGGGACAGGATGAACACTGAAGCTTTCTTT.

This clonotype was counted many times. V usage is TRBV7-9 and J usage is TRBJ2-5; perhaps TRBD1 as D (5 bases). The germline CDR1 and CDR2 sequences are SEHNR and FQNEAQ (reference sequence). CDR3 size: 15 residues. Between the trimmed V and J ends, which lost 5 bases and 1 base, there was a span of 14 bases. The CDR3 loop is CASSVDREFQETQYF. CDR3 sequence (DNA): TGTGCCAGCAGCGTTGACAGAGAATTCCAAGAGACCCAGTACTTC. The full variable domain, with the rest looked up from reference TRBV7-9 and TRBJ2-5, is DTGVSQNPRHKITKRGQNVTFRCDPISEHNRLYWYRQTLGQGPEFLTYFQNEAQLEKSRLLSDRFSAERPKGSFSTLEIQRTEQGDSAMYLCASSVDREFQETQYFGPGTRLLVL.

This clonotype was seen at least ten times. CDR3 nucleotides: TGCGCCAGCAGCCGGGACTACGGGAATGAGCAGTTCTTC. This encodes CASSRDYGNEQFF. V and J are TRBV5-1 and TRBJ2-1; 7 bases map to TRBD2. This CDR3 is 13 amino acids long. V gave up 4 bases and J gave up 7 bases; unmatched junction bases: 5. The germline gives CDR1 SGHRS, CDR2 YFSETQ.

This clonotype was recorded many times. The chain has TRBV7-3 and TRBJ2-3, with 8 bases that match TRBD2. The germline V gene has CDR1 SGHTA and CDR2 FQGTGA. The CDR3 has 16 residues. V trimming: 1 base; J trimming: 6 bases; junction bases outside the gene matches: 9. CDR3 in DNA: TGTGCCAGCAGCTTAAGGATCGGGGGGGCCGTTGATACGCAGTATTTT. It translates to CASSLRIGGAVDTQYF.

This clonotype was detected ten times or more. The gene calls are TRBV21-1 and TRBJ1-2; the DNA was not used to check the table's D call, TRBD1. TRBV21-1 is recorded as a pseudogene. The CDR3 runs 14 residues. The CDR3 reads CASSKVRKGRGYTF. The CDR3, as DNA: TGTGCCAGCAGCAAAGTGCGCAAGGGACGAGGCTACACCTTC.

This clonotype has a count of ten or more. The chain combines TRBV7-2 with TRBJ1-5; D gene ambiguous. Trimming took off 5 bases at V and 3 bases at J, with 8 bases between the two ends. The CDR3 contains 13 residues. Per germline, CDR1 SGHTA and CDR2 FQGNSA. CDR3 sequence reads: CASSRRDNQPQHF. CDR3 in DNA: TGTGCCAGCAGCCGGCGGGACAATCAGCCCCAGCATTTT.

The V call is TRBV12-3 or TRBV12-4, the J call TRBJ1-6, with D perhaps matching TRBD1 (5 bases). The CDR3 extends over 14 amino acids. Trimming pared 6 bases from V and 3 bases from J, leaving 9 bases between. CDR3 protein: CASSPTGYNSPLHF. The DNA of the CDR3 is TGTGCCAGCAGCCCAACAGGCTATAATTCACCCCTCCACTTT.

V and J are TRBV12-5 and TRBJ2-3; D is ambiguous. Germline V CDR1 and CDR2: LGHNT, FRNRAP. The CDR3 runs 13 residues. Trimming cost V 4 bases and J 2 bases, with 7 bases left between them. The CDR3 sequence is CASGSSLTDTQYF. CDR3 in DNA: TGTGCTAGTGGTTCTTCTCTCACAGATACGCAGTATTTT.

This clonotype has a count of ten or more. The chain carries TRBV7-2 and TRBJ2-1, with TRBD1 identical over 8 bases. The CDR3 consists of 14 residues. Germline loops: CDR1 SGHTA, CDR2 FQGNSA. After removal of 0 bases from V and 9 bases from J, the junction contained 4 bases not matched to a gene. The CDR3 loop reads CASSLARGQLEQFF. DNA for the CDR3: TGTGCCAGCAGCTTAGCCAGGGGGCAACTTGAGCAGTTCTTC.

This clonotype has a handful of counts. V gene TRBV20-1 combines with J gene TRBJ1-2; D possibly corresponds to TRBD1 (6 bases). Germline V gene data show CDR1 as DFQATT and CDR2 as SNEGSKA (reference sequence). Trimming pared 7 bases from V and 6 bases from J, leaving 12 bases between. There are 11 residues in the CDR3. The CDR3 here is CSDRETNGYTF. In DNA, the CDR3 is TGCAGTGACAGGGAGACCAATGGCTACACCTTC.

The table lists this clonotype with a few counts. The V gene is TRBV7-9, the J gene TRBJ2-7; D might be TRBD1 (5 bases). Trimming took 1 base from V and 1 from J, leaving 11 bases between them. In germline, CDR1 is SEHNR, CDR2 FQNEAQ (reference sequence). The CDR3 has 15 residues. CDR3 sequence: CASSLGQGISYEQYF. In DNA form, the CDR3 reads TGTGCCAGCAGCTTAGGCCAGGGAATTTCCTACGAGCAGTACTTC.

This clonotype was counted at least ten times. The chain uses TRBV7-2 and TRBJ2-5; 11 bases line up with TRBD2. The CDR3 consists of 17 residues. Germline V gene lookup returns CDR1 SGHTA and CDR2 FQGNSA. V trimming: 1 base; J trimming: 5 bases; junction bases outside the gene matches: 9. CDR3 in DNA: TGTGCCAGCAGCTTAGTGTCTAGCGGGGGGAGGGCGGAGACCCAGTACTTC. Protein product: CASSLVSSGGRAETQYF.

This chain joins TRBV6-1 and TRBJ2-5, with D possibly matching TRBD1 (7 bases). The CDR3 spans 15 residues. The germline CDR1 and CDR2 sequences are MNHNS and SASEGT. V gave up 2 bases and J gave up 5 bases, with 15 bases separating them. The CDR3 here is CASSEYRGGGETQYF. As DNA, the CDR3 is TGTGCCAGCAGTGAATACAGGGGAGGAGGGGAGACCCAGTACTTC.

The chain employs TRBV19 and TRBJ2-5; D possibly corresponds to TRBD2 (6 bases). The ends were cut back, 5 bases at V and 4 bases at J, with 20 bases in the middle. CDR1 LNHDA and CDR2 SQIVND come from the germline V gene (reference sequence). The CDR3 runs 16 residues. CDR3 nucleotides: TGTGCCAGTAGTCCCTCCCCCCGGGGGAGCAGAGAGACCCAGTACTTC. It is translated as CASSPSPRGSRETQYF. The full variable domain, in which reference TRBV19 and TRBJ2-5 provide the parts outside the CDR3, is DGGITQSPKYLFRKEGQNVTLSCEQNLNHDAMYWYRQDPGQGLRLIYYSQIVNDFQKGDIAEGYSVSREKKESFPLTVTSAQKNPTAFYLCASSPSPRGSRETQYFGPGTRLLVL.

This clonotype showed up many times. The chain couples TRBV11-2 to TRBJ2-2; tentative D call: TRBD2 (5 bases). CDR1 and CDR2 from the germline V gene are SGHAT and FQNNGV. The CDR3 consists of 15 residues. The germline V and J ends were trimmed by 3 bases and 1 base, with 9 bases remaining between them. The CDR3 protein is CASSLAAGNTGELFF. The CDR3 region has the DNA TGTGCCAGCAGCTTGGCGGCGGGGAACACCGGGGAGCTGTTTTTT.

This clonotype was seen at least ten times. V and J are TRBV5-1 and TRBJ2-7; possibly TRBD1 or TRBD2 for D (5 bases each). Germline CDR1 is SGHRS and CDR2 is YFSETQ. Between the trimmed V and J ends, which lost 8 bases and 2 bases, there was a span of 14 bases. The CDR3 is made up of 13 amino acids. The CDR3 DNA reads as TGCGCCAGTAACCGGGACGGACCCTACGAGCAGTACTTC. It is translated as CASNRDGPYEQYF.

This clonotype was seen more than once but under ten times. CDR3 in DNA: TGTGCCAGCAGGCCCTGGAGGGGGCGGTTGGGAACTGAAGCTTTCTTT. Residues: CASRPWRGRLGTEAFF. The chain combines TRBV6-2 or TRBV6-3 with TRBJ1-1; 7 bases align to TRBD1. The germline V gene encodes CDR1 MNHEY and CDR2 SVGEGT. V shed 6 bases, J shed 5 bases, and the junction held 15 bases outside the gene matches. The CDR3 is 16 residues long.

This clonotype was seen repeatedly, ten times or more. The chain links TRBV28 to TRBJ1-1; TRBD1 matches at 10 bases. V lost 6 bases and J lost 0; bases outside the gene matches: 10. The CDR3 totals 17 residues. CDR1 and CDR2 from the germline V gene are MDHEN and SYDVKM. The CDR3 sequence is CASRPRTGGLLNTEAFF. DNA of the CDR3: TGTGCCAGCAGACCCCGGACAGGGGGGCTTCTGAACACTGAAGCTTTCTTT. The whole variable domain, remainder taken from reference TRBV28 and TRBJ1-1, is DVKVTQSSRYLVKRTGEKVFLECVQDMDHENMFWYRQDPGLGLRLIYFSYDVKMKEKGDIPEGYSVSREKKERFSLILESASTNQTSMYLCASRPRTGGLLNTEAFFGQGTRLTVV.

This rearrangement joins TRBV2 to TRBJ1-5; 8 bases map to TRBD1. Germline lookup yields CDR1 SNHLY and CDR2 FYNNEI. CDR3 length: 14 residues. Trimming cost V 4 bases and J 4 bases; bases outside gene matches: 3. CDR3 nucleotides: TGTGCCAGCAGTGCTCAGGGGGCAAATCAGCCCCAGCATTTT. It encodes CASSAQGANQPQHF.